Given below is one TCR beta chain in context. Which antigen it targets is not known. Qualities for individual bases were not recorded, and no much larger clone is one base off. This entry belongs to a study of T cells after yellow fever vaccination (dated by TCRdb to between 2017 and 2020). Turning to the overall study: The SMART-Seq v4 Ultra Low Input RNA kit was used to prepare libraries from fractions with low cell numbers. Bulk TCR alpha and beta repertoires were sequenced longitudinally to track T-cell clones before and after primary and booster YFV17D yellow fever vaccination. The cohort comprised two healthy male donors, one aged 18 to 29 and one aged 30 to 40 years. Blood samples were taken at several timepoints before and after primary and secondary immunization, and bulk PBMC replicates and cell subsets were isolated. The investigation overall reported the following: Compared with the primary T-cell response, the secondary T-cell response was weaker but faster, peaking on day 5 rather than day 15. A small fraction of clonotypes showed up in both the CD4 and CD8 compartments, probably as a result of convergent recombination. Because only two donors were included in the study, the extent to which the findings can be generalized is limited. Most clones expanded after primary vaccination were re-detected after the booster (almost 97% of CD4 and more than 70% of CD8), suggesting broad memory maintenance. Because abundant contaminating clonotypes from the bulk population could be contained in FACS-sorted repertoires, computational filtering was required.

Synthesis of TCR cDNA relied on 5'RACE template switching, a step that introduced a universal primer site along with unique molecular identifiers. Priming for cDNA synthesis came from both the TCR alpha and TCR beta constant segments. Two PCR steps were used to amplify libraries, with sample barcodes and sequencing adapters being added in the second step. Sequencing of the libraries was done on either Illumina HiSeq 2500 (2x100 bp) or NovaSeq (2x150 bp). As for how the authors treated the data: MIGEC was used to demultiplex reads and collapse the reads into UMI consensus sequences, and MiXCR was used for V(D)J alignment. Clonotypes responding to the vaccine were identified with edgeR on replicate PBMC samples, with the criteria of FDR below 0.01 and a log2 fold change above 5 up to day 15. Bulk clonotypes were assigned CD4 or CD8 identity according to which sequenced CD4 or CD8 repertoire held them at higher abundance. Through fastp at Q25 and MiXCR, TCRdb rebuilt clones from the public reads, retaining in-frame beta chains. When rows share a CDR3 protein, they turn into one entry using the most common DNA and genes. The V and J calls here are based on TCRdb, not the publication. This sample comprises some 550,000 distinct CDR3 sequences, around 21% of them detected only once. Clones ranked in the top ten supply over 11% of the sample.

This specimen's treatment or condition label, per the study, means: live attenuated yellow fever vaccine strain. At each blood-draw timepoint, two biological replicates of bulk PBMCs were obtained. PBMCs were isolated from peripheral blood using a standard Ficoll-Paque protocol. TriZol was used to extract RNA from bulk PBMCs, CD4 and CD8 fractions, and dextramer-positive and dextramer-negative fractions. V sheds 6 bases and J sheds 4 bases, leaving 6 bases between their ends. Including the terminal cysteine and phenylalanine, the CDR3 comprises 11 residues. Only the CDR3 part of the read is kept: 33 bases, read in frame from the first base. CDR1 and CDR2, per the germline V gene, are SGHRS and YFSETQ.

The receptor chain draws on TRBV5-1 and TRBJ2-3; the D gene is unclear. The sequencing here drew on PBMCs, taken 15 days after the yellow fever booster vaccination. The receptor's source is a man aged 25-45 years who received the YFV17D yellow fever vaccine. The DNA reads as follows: TGCGCCAGCAAGGTGGCAGATACGCAGTATTTT. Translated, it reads CASKVADTQYF.